Below, one T cell receptor beta chain is given with its context. Its antigen is currently not known. Base qualities are not recorded, but no much larger clone differs from it by a single base. The data were taken from a study of shared clonotypes between healthy human individuals (dated by TCRdb to about 2020). Describing the broader study: A few men and two women, aged 18 to 49 years, made up the cohort. For each donor, CD4 naive and CD4 memory were each run on three plates, CD8 naive on two plates, and CD8 memory on one plate. To estimate repertoire size and how much clonotype sharing occurs between individuals, the study deeply sequenced the blood TCR repertoires of five healthy adults. Libraries were prepared and TCR repertoires were sequenced by different laboratories using diverse techniques, in order to increase sequencing depth and limit assay-specific biases. Leukapheresis yielded between about 0.94 and 10 billion PBMCs per donor. General findings and caveats noted by the study authors: Incomplete sequencing was indicated by rarefaction of sorted-subset datasets, despite the large sequencing depth. Clonotypes shared by all four sorted-subset donors showed higher generation probabilities than non-shared clonotypes. Sampling was limited to blood, and TCR repertoires in tissue likely differ from TCR repertoires in blood. Sharing across a handful of donors was observed for about 5% of naive CD4, less than 4% of naive CD8, 2.3% of memory CD4, and approximately 0.41% of memory CD8 clonotypes. Pairwise subsampling led to the expectation that sequencing depth would affect the degree of clonotype sharing among donors. Because the study included a small number of donors, the genetic and exposure-history diversity represented was limited. Naive subsets generally had larger estimated clonotype richness than memory subsets.

Healthy HIV-negative adults with no recently reported acute infections or vaccinations were included as donors. Only Caucasian adults living in Nashville, Tennessee, USA were represented among the donors. CD4+ T cells were enriched through magnetic negative selection, after which naive cells were positively selected on CD45RA and the remaining negative fraction served as the memory subset. Blood was obtained by leukapheresis, after which PBMCs were separated by Ficoll-Histopaque density gradient centrifugation and cryopreserved in liquid nitrogen vapor phase. Analytical flow cytometry was used to check the purity and quantity of every magnetically sorted T cell population. Genomic DNA was isolated from each sorted fraction and quantified by UV absorbance on a Nanodrop 2000c. Using the deep immunoSEQ assay, TCR CDR3 regions were amplified from genomic DNA by multiplex PCR. Genomic DNA extracted from each cell subset was distributed evenly over all wells of several immunoSEQ 96-well plates, and each plate served as one replicate. For sorted subsets, each replicate PCR was loaded with approximately 190 ng genomic DNA, equivalent to about 30,000 T cell genomes. Purified libraries were quantified with a Qubit 3.0 fluorometer, sized on a Bioanalyzer 2100, and re-quantified with the KAPA Library Quantification kit. Every immunoSEQ 96-well plate was sequenced on a dedicated single-read 150-cycle Illumina NextSeq 550 flow cell. Under the source paper's analysis protocol: Because the immunoSEQ output held only junctional sequences and lacked quality scores, the filtering could not match the filtering applied to full-length reads. Sequences were annotated with PyIR, a Python wrapper for IgBLAST v1.9, and V/J genes and CDR3 were assigned using IMGT germline references. Reads with weak V/J assignments (E-value above 1e-6), missing CDR3, stop codons, out-of-frame junctions, or ambiguous translated residues were removed. V3J clonotypes were defined as sequences sharing the same inferred V gene, J gene, and CDR3 amino acid sequence. Percentage overlap between repertoires was computed as shared unique clonotypes divided by the size of the smaller repertoire. Three approaches were used to assess repertoire richness: RTK rarefaction, the Chao1 estimator, and Recon v2.1 estimates of unobserved clonotypes. Generation probabilities were computed with OLGA for all TCRbeta clonotypes obtained by the gDNA method from four donors. TCRdb's version of the immuneACCESS table is confined to in-frame rearrangements and falls short of the full clone set. An unresolved V gene accounts for under half of the shortfall where checked; the remainder is of unknown origin. Clonal size and the V and J genes are those of that table, whereas D and trimming came from the DNA. Here the sample has over a million clones; roughly 96% occur a single time. The ten largest clonotypes hold roughly 1.2% of the sample.

The CDR3 covers 14 residues, taking in both the cysteine and the phenylalanine. Only the CDR3 part of the read is kept: 42 bases, read in frame from the first base. Between the V and J ends, shortened by 9 bases and 0 bases respectively, the junction contains 15 bases. CDR1 and CDR2 are drawn from the germline V gene: MNHEY, SVGAGI. The clonotype originates from a young man in good health. The sequenced sample was naive CD4+ T cells sorted from blood. What this sample's cell subset or site label stands for: CD45RA+ positively selected. The V and J segments used are TRBV6-5 and TRBJ2-7, with TRBD2 tentatively as D gene (5 bases match). In nucleotide form, the sequence is TGTGCCAGTCTTGCTAGCCTGAGCTCCTACGAGCAGTACTTC. Its protein product is CASLASLSSYEQYF.